One sample yielded the 4 T cell receptor beta chains listed below, sequenced in a study of blood T cell repertoires in COVID-19. Clones were sequenced by immunoSEQ multiplex PCR, and TCRdb holds only the in-frame ones, with some missing. The repertoire consists of a few hundred thousand clones, with approximately 81% occurring once and the leading ten covering over 15%. Sequencing used PBMCs or T cells enriched from blood (not recorded which). These receptors all stem from a man aged 40-49 years who had recovered from COVID-19.

CDR3 nucleotides: TGCGCCAGCAGCTTTAGCGAGAACTATGGCTACACCTTC. This translates into CASSFSENYGYTF. This chain joins TRBV5-1 and TRBJ1-2, with D hard to call. V lost 2 bases and J 2 bases, leaving 7 bases between the germline ends. The length of the CDR3 is 13 residues. CDR1 is SGHRS and CDR2 is YFSETQ in the germline V gene.

The rearrangement joins TRBV18 to TRBJ2-3; 12 bases map to TRBD2. The ends lost 3 bases at V and 5 bases at J; junction bases unmatched: 3. Germline CDR1 reads KGHSH; CDR2 reads LQKENI. CDR3 length: 15 amino acids. CDR3 nucleotide sequence: TGTGCCAGCTCACCTGCACTAGCGGGAGGAGATACGCAGTATTTT. Translating gives CASSPALAGGDTQYF.

This clone was detected once. The V call is TRBV6-5, the J call TRBJ1-2, with TRBD1 identical over 12 bases. The CDR3 runs to 15 residues. V gave up 5 bases and J gave up 5 bases; unmatched junction bases: 6. Per the germline V gene, CDR1 is MNHEY and CDR2 is SVGAGI. The CDR3 loop reads CASSIPGQGAYGYTF. CDR3 nucleotides: TGTGCCAGCAGTATTCCGGGACAGGGGGCGTATGGCTACACCTTC.

V gene TRBV5-1 combines with J gene TRBJ2-5; D is possibly TRBD2 (6 bases). CDR1 is SGHRS and CDR2 is YFSETQ in the germline V gene. V was shortened by 9 bases and J by 5 bases, with 23 bases between the two germline ends. This CDR3 is 15 amino acids long. The CDR3 loop reads CATGPSSARRETQYF. As DNA, the CDR3 is TGCGCCACCGGGCCCTCTAGCGCGCGAAGGGAGACCCAGTACTTC.